The next 18 T cell receptor beta chains were all read from a single sample in a study of cytomegalovirus exposure and HLA in healthy donors. The PCR ran on 60 Vbeta and 13 Jbeta primers. The data were produced by immunoSEQ multiplex PCR, yet TCRdb's version contains in-frame clones alone and is incomplete. The sample carries about 160,000 clones, approximately 85% recorded once. The material sequenced was PBMCs. The source is a girl aged 2-10 years in good health and CMV-seropositive.

The sample holds a few counts of this clone. This chain uses TRBV30 with TRBJ2-7, with 8 bases fitting TRBD1. J was trimmed by 1 base and V by 0 bases; bases with no gene match: 14. The germline gives CDR1 GTSNPN, CDR2 SVGIG (reference sequence). The length of the CDR3 is 18 residues. For the CDR3, the DNA is TGTGCCTGGAGTGTAGGGATGGGATATACAGGGGGTTCCTACGAGCAGTACTTC. Its translation: CAWSVGMGYTGGSYEQYF.

In regard to this clone: The same CDR3 is also encoded by other DNA sequences in this sample. The chain has TRBV18 and TRBJ2-5; 10 nucleotides line up with TRBD2. V trimming: 3 bases; J trimming: 1 base; junction bases outside the gene matches: 2. Germline CDR1 is KGHSH and CDR2 is LQKENI. The CDR3 is 15 residues long. The CDR3 region is CASSPLAGGQETQYF. CDR3 DNA: TGTGCCAGCTCACCTTTAGCGGGAGGCCAAGAGACCCAGTACTTC.

This clone was picked up one time. The V call is TRBV18, the J call TRBJ2-3; D perhaps matches TRBD2 (6 bases). CDR1 and CDR2 (germline): KGHSH, LQKENI. V lost 2 bases to trimming and J lost 4 bases, with 10 bases between them. CDR3 length: 14 amino acids. Written as DNA, the CDR3 is TGTGCCAGCTCACCATTGAGGGACTCAGATACGCAGTATTTT. Residues: CASSPLRDSDTQYF.

The chain couples TRBV5-1 to TRBJ2-1; 10 bases match TRBD2. This CDR3 comprises 15 residues. Germline V gives CDR1 SGHRS, CDR2 YFSETQ. After removal of 5 bases from V and 8 bases from J, the junction contained 10 bases not matched to a gene. Here the CDR3 reads CASRLVLAGVYEQFF. CDR3 sequence (DNA): TGCGCCAGCAGACTAGTCCTAGCGGGAGTCTATGAGCAGTTCTTC.

J is TRBJ1-3 and V is TRBV19, with a weak D call TRBD1 (6 bases). This CDR3 contains 15 residues. CDR1 is LNHDA and CDR2 is SQIVND in the germline V gene (reference sequence). The V end was cut by 1 base, the J end by 6 bases, with 13 bases between. This CDR3 reads CASSIGQGPENTIYF. CDR3 nucleotide sequence: TGTGCCAGTAGTATAGGCCAGGGGCCAGAAAACACCATATATTTT.

The chain couples TRBV14 to TRBJ2-1; TRBD2 matches at 8 bases. Germline V gene data show CDR1 as SGHDN and CDR2 as FVKESK. V shed 4 bases and J 0 bases; nucleotides not matched to a gene: 8. The CDR3 sequence is 17 residues long. The CDR3 here is CASSPIAGRGSYNEQFF. CDR3 nucleotide sequence: TGTGCCAGCAGCCCTATAGCGGGGCGGGGCTCCTACAATGAGCAGTTCTTC.

The chain combines TRBV7-9 with TRBJ2-2, with a possible D match to TRBD1 (6 bases). Deletions cut 0 bases from V and 0 bases from J, with 11 bases between. The CDR3 loop spans 17 amino acids. CDR1 SEHNR and CDR2 FQNEAQ come from the germline V gene (reference sequence). The CDR3 spells CASSLARGSSNTGELFF. CDR3 sequence (DNA): TGTGCCAGCAGCTTAGCGAGGGGGAGTTCGAACACCGGGGAGCTGTTTTTT. Supplemented by reference TRBV7-9 and TRBJ2-2, the full variable domain reads DTGVSQNPRHKITKRGQNVTFRCDPISEHNRLYWYRQTLGQGPEFLTYFQNEAQLEKSRLLSDRFSAERPKGSFSTLEIQRTEQGDSAMYLCASSLARGSSNTGELFFGEGSRLTVL.

The J gene is TRBJ2-5, the V gene TRBV5-1, with 16 bases matching TRBD2. The V segment lost 4 bases and the J segment 5 bases; nucleotides outside the gene matches: 8. The germline V gene encodes CDR1 SGHRS and CDR2 YFSETQ. The CDR3 is made up of 17 amino acids. DNA of the CDR3: TGCGCCAGCAGCGCCGGGACTAGCGGGAGGGCGCAGGAGACCCAGTACTTC. It is translated as CASSAGTSGRAQETQYF.

This chain connects TRBV27 to TRBJ1-5; possible D gene TRBD1, 6 bases. Per the germline V gene, CDR1 is MNHEY and CDR2 is SMNVEV (reference sequence). The V and J ends lost 6 bases and 4 bases respectively, with 10 bases between them. The CDR3 contains 13 residues. The CDR3 sequence: CASSTGLNQPQHF. CDR3 coding DNA: TGTGCCAGCAGCACAGGGCTGAATCAGCCCCAGCATTTT.

The chain employs TRBV5-1 and TRBJ1-1, with TRBD1 identical over 7 bases. Germline CDR1 SGHRS, CDR2 YFSETQ. The CDR3 extends over 13 amino acids. The trim removed 0 bases at V and 7 bases at J, leaving 3 bases unmatched. CDR3 region: CASSLEGAIEAFF. CDR3 DNA sequence: TGCGCCAGCAGCTTGGAGGGGGCAATTGAAGCTTTCTTT.

The chain employs TRBV18 and TRBJ2-7; D is unresolved. The V gene lost 1 base and the J gene lost 5 bases, with 6 bases spanning the gap. Germline CDR1 is KGHSH and CDR2 is LQKENI. The CDR3 runs 12 residues. For the CDR3, the DNA is TGTGCCAGCTCACCACATAGAGACGAGCAGTACTTC. Residues: CASSPHRDEQYF.

There are a few counts of this clone. The rearrangement joins TRBV5-6 to TRBJ2-1; TRBD1 agrees at 9 bases. Germline V lookup: CDR1 SGHDT, CDR2 YYEEEE. The CDR3 contains 15 residues. The J segment lost 9 bases and the V segment lost 1 base, leaving 8 bases of the junction unmatched. The CDR3 DNA sequence: TGTGCCAGCAGCTTGACTGTCACAGGGGGCTTTGAGCAGTTCTTC. Translating gives CASSLTVTGGFEQFF. The full variable domain, its missing parts supplied by reference TRBV5-6 and TRBJ2-1, is DAGVTQSPTHLIKTRGQQVTLRCSPKSGHDTVSWYQQALGQGPQFIFQYYEEEERQRGNFPDRFSGHQFPNYSSELNVNALLLGDSALYLCASSLTVTGGFEQFFGPGTRLTVL.

A single count supports this clone. V is TRBV28 and J is TRBJ2-5, with D possibly being TRBD1 (5 bases). The DNA end is more similar to TRBJ2-7, so the J call may be wrong. Germline lookup yields CDR1 MDHEN and CDR2 SYDVKM. The CDR3 runs 13 residues. CDR3 amino acids: CASSLGQMYEQYF. As DNA, the CDR3 is TGTGCCAGCAGTTTGGGGCAGATGTACGAGCAGTACTTC.

The rearrangement uses TRBV5-1 and TRBJ1-5; TRBD1 matches at 7 bases. This CDR3 contains 16 residues. The germline V gene has CDR1 SGHRS and CDR2 YFSETQ. Germline trimming cut 0 bases from V and 4 bases from J; bases unmatched to any gene: 7. The CDR3 nucleotides read TGCGCCAGCAGCTTGGCCGGGGCAGGGGGGAATCAGCCCCAGCATTTT. This codes for CASSLAGAGGNQPQHF. The variable domain in full, with the rest retrieved from reference TRBV5-1 and TRBJ1-5, is KAGVTQTPRYLIKTRGQQVTLSCSPISGHRSVSWYQQTPGQGLQFLFEYFSETQRNKGNFPGRFSGRQFSNSRSEMNVSTLELGDSALYLCASSLAGAGGNQPQHFGDGTRLSIL.

The V call is TRBV30, the J call TRBJ1-3; D remains unclear. CDR1 and CDR2 (germline): GTSNPN, SVGIG (reference sequence). There are 12 residues in the CDR3. V lost 4 bases and J 4 bases, leaving 8 bases between the germline ends. The CDR3 region has the DNA TGTGCCTGGATAACATCAGGAAACACCATATATTTT. Amino acid sequence: CAWITSGNTIYF.

The V and J genes are TRBV19 and TRBJ1-2, with 9 bases matching TRBD1. After removal of 7 bases from V and 5 bases from J, the junction contained 8 bases not matched to a gene. The germline CDR1 and CDR2 sequences are LNHDA and SQIVND (reference sequence). The CDR3 is 14 residues long. CDR3 in amino acids: CASTPGTGTYGYTF. For the CDR3, the DNA is TGTGCCAGTACTCCCGGGACAGGGACTTATGGCTACACCTTC.

V usage is TRBV2 and J usage is TRBJ2-4; perhaps TRBD2 as D (6 bases). Trimming removed 6 bases at V and 1 base at J, with 13 bases between. Germline CDR1 is SNHLY and CDR2 is FYNNEI. CDR3 length equals 15 residues. CDR3 DNA sequence: TGTGCCAGCAGGCACACCGGAGGGGCCAAAAACATTCAGTACTTC. Encoded protein: CASRHTGGAKNIQYF.

The gene calls are TRBV19 and TRBJ1-1; no firm D call. Germline CDR1 is LNHDA and CDR2 is SQIVND (reference sequence). V dropped 3 bases and J dropped 4 bases, with 3 bases sitting between them. The CDR3 loop spans 11 amino acids. CDR3 region: CASSIGTEAFF. CDR3 bases: TGTGCCAGTAGTATCGGCACTGAAGCTTTCTTT.